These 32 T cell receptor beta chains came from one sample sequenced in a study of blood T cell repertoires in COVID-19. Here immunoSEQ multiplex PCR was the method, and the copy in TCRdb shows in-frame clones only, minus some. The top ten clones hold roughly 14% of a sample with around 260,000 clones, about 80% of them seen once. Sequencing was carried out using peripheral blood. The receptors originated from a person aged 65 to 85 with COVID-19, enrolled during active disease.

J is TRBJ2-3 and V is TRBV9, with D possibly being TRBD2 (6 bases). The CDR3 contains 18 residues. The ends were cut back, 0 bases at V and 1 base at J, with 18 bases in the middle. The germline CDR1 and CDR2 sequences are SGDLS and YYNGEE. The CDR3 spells CASSVDVSGALGTDTQYF. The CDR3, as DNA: TGTGCCAGCAGCGTAGACGTGTCGGGAGCTCTGGGCACAGATACGCAGTATTTT.

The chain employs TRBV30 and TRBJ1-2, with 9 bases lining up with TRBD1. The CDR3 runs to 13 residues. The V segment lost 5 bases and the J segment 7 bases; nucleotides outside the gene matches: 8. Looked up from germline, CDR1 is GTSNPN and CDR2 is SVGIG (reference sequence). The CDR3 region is CAWAYGTGFGYTF. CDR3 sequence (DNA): TGTGCCTGGGCCTACGGGACAGGGTTTGGCTACACCTTC.

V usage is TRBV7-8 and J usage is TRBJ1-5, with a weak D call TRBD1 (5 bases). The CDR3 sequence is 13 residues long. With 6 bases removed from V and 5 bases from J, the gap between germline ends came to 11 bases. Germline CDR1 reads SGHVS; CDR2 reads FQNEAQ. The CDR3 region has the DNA TGTGCCAGCAGATCAGGGTTCGATCAGCCCCAGCATTTT. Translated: CASRSGFDQPQHF.

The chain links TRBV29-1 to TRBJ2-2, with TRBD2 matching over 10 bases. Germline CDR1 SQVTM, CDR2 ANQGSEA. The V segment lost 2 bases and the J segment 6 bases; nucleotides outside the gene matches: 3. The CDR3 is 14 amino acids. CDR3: CSVESGGASGELFF. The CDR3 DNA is TGCAGCGTTGAAAGCGGGGGGGCCTCCGGGGAGCTGTTTTTT.

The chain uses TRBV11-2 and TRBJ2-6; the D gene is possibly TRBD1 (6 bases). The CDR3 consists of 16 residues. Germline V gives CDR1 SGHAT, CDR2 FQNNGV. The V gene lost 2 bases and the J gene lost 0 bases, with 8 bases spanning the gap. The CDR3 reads CASSLQGSSGANVLTF. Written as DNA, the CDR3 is TGTGCCAGCAGCTTACAGGGGAGCTCTGGGGCCAACGTCCTGACTTTC.

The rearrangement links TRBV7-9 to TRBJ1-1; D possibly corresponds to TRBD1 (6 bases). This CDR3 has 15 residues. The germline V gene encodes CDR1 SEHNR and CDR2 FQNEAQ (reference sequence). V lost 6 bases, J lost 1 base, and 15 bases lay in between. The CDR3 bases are TGTGCCAGCAGGGGCCCACTCAGGGGGAACACTGAAGCTTTCTTT. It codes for CASRGPLRGNTEAFF.

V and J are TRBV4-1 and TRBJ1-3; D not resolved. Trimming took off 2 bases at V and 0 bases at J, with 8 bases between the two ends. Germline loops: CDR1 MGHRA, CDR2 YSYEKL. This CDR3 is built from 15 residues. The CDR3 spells CASSQHGGSGNTIYF. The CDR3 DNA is TGCGCCAGCAGCCAACACGGAGGCTCTGGAAACACCATATATTTT.

CDR3 loop: CASSAAPLGQGGNIQYF. CDR3 coding DNA: TGTGCCAGCAGTGCGGCCCCCCTCGGACAGGGTGGAAACATTCAGTACTTC. The J gene is TRBJ2-4, the V gene TRBV28, with 8 bases fitting TRBD1. This CDR3 has 17 residues. Germline CDR1 and CDR2: MDHEN and SYDVKM. J gave up 6 bases and V 5 bases, and 15 bases lay outside the gene matches.

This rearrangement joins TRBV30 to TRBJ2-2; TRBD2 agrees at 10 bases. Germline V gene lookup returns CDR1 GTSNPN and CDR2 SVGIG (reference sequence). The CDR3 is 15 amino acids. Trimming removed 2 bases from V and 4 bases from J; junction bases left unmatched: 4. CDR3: CAWSQGLAITGELFF. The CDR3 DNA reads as TGTGCCTGGAGTCAGGGACTAGCGATCACCGGGGAGCTGTTTTTT.

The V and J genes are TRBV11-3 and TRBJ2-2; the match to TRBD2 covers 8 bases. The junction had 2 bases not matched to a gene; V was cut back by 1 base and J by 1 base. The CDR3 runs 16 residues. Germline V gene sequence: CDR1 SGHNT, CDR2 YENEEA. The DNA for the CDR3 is TGTGCCAGCAGCTTAGTAAGCGGGAGGAACACCGGGGAGCTGTTTTTT. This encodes CASSLVSGRNTGELFF.

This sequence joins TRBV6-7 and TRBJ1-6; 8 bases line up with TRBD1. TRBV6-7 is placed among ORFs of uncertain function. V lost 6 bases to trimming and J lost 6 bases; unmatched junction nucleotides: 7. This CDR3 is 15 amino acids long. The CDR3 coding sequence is TGTGCCAGCAGCATCCCGGGACAGGCTAATTCACCCCTCCACTTT. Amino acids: CASSIPGQANSPLHF.

For the CDR3, the DNA is TGTGCCAGCAGCTTCGACAGCCGCTACGAGCAGTACTTC. It is translated as CASSFDSRYEQYF. The rearrangement links TRBV6-5 to TRBJ2-7; a possible D gene is TRBD1 (5 bases). The CDR3 consists of 13 residues. V shed 6 bases and J shed 3 bases, with 12 bases lying between them. Germline lookup yields CDR1 MNHEY and CDR2 SVGAGI.

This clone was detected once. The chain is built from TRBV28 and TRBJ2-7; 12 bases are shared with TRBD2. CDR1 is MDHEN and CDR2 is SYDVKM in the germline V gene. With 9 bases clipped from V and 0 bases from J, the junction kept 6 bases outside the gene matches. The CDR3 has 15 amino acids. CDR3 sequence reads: CASRLAGERSYEQYF. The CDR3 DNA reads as TGTGCCAGTCGACTAGCGGGAGAACGCTCCTACGAGCAGTACTTC. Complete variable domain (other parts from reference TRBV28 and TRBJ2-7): DVKVTQSSRYLVKRTGEKVFLECVQDMDHENMFWYRQDPGLGLRLIYFSYDVKMKEKGDIPEGYSVSREKKERFSLILESASTNQTSMYLCASRLAGERSYEQYFGPGTRLTVT.

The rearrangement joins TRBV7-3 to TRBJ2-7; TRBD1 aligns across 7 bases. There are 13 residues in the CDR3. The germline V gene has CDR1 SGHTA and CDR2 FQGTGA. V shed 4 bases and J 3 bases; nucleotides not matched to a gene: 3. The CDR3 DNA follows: TGTGCCAGCAGCTCGAACAGGGGCTACGAGCAGTACTTC. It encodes CASSSNRGYEQYF.

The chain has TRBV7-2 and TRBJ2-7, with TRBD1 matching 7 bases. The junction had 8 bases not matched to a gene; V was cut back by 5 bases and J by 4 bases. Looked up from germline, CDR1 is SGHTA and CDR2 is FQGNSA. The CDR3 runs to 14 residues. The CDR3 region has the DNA TGTGCCAGCAGCCCAGCAACAGGGGTTTACGAGCAGTACTTC. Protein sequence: CASSPATGVYEQYF. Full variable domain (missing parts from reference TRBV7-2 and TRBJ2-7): GAGVSQSPSNKVTEKGKDVELRCDPISGHTALYWYRQSLGQGLEFLIYFQGNSAPDKSGLPSDRFSAERTGGSVSTLTIQRTQQEDSAVYLCASSPATGVYEQYFGPGTRLTVT.

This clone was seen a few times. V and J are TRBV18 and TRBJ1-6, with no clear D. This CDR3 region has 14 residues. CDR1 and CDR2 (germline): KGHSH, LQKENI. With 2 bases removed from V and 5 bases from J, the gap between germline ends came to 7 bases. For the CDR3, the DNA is TGTGCCAGCTCACCAAGCTCTGATAATTCACCCCTCCACTTT. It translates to CASSPSSDNSPLHF.

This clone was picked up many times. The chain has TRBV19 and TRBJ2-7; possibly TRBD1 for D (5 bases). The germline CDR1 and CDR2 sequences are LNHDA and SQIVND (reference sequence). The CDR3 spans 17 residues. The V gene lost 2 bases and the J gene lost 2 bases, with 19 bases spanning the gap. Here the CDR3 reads CASSIPDTKQNPYEQYF. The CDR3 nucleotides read TGTGCCAGTAGTATACCGGACACAAAACAAAACCCCTACGAGCAGTACTTC.

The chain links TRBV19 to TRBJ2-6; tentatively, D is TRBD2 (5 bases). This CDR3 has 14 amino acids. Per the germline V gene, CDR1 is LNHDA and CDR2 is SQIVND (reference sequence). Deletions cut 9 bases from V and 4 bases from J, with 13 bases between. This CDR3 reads CASDRGYGANVLTF. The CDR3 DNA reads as TGTGCCAGCGATCGGGGATACGGGGCCAACGTCCTGACTTTC.

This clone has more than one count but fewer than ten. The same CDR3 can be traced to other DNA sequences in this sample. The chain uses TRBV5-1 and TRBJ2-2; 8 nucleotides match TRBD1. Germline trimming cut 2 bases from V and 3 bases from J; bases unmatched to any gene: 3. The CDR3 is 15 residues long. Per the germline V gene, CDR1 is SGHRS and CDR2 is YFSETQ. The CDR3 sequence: CASSFSGGDTGELFF. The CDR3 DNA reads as TGCGCCAGCAGCTTTTCAGGGGGCGACACCGGGGAGCTGTTTTTT. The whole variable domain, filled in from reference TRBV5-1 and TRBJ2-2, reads KAGVTQTPRYLIKTRGQQVTLSCSPISGHRSVSWYQQTPGQGLQFLFEYFSETQRNKGNFPGRFSGRQFSNSRSEMNVSTLELGDSALYLCASSFSGGDTGELFFGEGSRLTVL.

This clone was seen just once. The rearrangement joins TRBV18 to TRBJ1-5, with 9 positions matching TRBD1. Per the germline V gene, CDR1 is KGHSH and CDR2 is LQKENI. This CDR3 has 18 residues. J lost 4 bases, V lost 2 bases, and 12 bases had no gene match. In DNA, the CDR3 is TGTGCCAGCTCACCAGGTGTTTTAACCGGGACAGGGAATCAGCCCCAGCATTTT. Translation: CASSPGVLTGTGNQPQHF.

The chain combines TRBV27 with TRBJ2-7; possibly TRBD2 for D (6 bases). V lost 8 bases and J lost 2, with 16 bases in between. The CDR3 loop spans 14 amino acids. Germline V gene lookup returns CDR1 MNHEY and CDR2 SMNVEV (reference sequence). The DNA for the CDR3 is TGTGCCAGCGGCCCTTATAGGACTACCTACGAGCAGTACTTC. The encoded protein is CASGPYRTTYEQYF.

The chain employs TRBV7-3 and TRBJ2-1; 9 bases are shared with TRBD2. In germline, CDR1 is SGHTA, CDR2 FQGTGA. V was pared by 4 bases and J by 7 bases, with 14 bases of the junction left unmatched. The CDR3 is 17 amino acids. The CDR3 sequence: CASSSLSGRLGGNEQFF. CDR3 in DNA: TGTGCCAGCAGCTCCCTTAGCGGGAGATTGGGCGGGAATGAGCAGTTCTTC.

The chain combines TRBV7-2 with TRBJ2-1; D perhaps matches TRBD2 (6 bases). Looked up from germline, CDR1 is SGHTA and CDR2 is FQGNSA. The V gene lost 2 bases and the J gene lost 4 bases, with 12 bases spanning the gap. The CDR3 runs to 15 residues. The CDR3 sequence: CASSLTSRLYNEQFF. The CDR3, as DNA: TGTGCCAGCAGCTTAACTAGCAGACTATACAATGAGCAGTTCTTC.

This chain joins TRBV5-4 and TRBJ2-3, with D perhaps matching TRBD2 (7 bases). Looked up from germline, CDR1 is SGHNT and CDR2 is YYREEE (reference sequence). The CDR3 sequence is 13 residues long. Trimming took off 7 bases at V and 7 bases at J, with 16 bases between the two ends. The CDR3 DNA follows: TGTGCCAGCGGGGGGCGGGGGACAAATACGCAGTATTTT. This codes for CASGGRGTNTQYF.

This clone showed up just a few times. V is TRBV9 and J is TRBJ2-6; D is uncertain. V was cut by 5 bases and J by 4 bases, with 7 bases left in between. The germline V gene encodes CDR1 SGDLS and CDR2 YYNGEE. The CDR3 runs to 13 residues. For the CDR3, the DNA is TGTGCCAGCAGTCCTGTGGGGGCCAACGTCCTGACTTTC. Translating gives CASSPVGANVLTF.

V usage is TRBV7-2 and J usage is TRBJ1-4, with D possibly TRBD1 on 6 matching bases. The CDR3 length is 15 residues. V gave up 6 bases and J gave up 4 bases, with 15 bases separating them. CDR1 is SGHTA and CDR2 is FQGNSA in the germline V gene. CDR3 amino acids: CASSWGRGINEKLFF. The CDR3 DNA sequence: TGTGCCAGCAGTTGGGGGCGCGGTATTAATGAAAAACTGTTTTTT.

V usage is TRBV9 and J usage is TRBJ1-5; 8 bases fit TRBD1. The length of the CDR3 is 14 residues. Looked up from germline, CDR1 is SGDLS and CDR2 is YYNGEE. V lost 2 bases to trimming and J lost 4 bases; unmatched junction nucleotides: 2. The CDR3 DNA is TGTGCCAGCAGCGTGGGACAGGAGAATCAGCCCCAGCATTTT. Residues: CASSVGQENQPQHF.

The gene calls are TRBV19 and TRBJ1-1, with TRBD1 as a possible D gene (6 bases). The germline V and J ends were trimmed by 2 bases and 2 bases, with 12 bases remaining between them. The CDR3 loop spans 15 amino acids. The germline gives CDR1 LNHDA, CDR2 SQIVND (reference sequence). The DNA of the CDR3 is TGTGCCAGTAGTATAAAAGGGACACCTAACACTGAAGCTTTCTTT. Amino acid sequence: CASSIKGTPNTEAFF.

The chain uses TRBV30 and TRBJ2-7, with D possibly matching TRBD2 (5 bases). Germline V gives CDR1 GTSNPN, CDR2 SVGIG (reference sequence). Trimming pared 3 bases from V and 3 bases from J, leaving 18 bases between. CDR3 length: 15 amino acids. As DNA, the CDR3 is TGTGCCTGGAGAGCTGGGAATCTAGCCAGCTACGAGCAGTACTTC. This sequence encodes CAWRAGNLASYEQYF.

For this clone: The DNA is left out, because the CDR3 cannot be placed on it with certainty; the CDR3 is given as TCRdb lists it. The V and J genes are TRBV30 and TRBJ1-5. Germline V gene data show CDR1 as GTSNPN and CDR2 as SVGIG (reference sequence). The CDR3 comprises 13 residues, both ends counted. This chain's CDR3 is CAWSVLLSGPQHF.

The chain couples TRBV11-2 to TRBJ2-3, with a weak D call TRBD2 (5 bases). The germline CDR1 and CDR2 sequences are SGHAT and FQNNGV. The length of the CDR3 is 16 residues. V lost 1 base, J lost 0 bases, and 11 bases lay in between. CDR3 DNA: TGTGCCAGCAGCTTAGGTCAGGAGGCTAGCACAGATACGCAGTATTTT. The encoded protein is CASSLGQEASTDTQYF. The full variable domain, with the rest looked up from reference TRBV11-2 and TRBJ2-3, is EAGVAQSPRYKIIEKRQSVAFWCNPISGHATLYWYQQILGQGPKLLIQFQNNGVVDDSQLPKDRFSAERLKGVDSTLKIQPAKLEDSAVYLCASSLGQEASTDTQYFGPGTRLTVL.

CDR3 region: CSVGEPNQPQHF. DNA of the CDR3: TGCAGCGTTGGGGAGCCAAATCAGCCCCAGCATTTT. The chain combines TRBV29-1 with TRBJ1-5; no clear D. Germline V gives CDR1 SQVTM, CDR2 ANQGSEA. The CDR3 loop spans 12 amino acids. Trimming stripped 4 bases from V and 4 bases from J, with 8 bases between.